The 28 T cell receptor beta chains below come from one sample, sequenced in a study of shared clonotypes between healthy human individuals (dated by TCRdb to 2020 to 2021). The library was generated by the immunoSEQ multiplex PCR assay. TCRdb provides this immuneACCESS table in a form limited to in-frame rearrangements. Some clones are lacking; in checked studies, under half of them reflect an unresolved V gene, and why the rest are absent is not known. In this sample the table shows some 1.4 million clones, roughly 95% of which occur a single time. The top ten constitute 1% to 1.5% of the sample. Sequencing was performed on naive CD4+ T cells sorted from blood. This specimen's cell subset or site label, interpreted: CD45RA+ positively selected. Source of these receptors: a young man in good health.

Note on this clone: At the DNA level, this CDR3 is encoded by other sequences in the same sample as well. The CDR3: CASSVLAGSYEQYF. In DNA form, the CDR3 reads TGTGCCAGCAGCGTATTAGCGGGCTCCTACGAGCAGTACTTC. The chain uses TRBV9 and TRBJ2-7; 7 bases are a match to TRBD2. The V segment lost 1 base and the J segment 0 bases; nucleotides outside the gene matches: 1. The CDR3 spans 14 residues. Germline V lookup: CDR1 SGDLS, CDR2 YYNGEE.

The V call is TRBV2, the J call TRBJ2-1; maybe TRBD2 (5 bases). Trimming stripped 6 bases from V and 8 bases from J, with 8 bases between. This CDR3 has 11 residues. CDR1 is SNHLY and CDR2 is FYNNEI in the germline V gene. CDR3 sequence reads: CASRSSYEQFF. CDR3 DNA: TGTGCCAGCAGATCTAGCTATGAGCAGTTCTTC.

V gene TRBV6-1 combines with J gene TRBJ2-7; no definite D call. V shed 8 bases and J shed 2 bases, with 10 bases lying between them. CDR1 is MNHNS and CDR2 is SASEGT in the germline V gene. This CDR3 is 12 amino acids long. The CDR3 spells CASGDETYEQYF. The CDR3, as DNA: TGTGCCAGCGGGGATGAGACCTACGAGCAGTACTTC.

This clone was counted once. V gene TRBV6-1 combines with J gene TRBJ1-1; D unresolved. The CDR3 loop spans 13 amino acids. Germline V gene data show CDR1 as MNHNS and CDR2 as SASEGT. Trimming shortened V by 7 bases and J by 1 base, and 10 bases separated the two germline ends. Here the CDR3 reads CASKVTTNTEAFF. The CDR3 DNA reads as TGTGCCAGCAAAGTGACAACGAACACTGAAGCTTTCTTT.

This clone has only a few counts. The chain links TRBV2 to TRBJ2-5; 12 positions agree with TRBD1. The CDR3 has 14 amino acids. The V segment lost 7 bases and the J segment 5 bases; nucleotides outside the gene matches: 5. CDR1 is SNHLY and CDR2 is FYNNEI in the germline V gene. This CDR3 is CASKWDRGRETQYF. The CDR3 DNA follows: TGTGCCAGCAAATGGGACAGGGGGCGGGAGACCCAGTACTTC.

Note on this clone: Because the CDR3's place on the DNA is in doubt, the DNA is left out and the CDR3 is given as listed by TCRdb. The rearrangement joins TRBV28 to TRBJ2-7; TRBD2 is taken as the D call from the table, unchecked against the DNA. Per the germline V gene, CDR1 is MDHEN and CDR2 is SYDVKM. The CDR3 sequence runs 14 residues, both termini included. The CDR3 protein is CASSFGGGTSKRGF.

The chain carries TRBV5-1 and TRBJ2-2; TRBD1 matches 7 bases. This CDR3 has 15 amino acids. Unmatched junction bases numbered 7, after V lost 4 bases and J lost 4 bases. Germline CDR1 and CDR2: SGHRS and YFSETQ. Here the CDR3 reads CASSPPTGITGELFF. As DNA, the CDR3 is TGCGCCAGCAGCCCCCCGACAGGGATCACCGGGGAGCTGTTTTTT.

The chain recombines TRBV4-1 with TRBJ1-2; D remains ambiguous. Trimming took 0 bases from V and 0 from J, leaving 8 bases between them. This CDR3 region has 15 residues. CDR1 is MGHRA and CDR2 is YSYEKL in the germline V gene. The DNA for the CDR3 is TGCGCCAGCAGCCAAGAAGACAAGTCTAACTATGGCTACACCTTC. It encodes CASSQEDKSNYGYTF.

The chain carries TRBV2 and TRBJ2-7; TRBD1 is a possible D gene (6 bases). The germline V gene encodes CDR1 SNHLY and CDR2 FYNNEI. V was shortened by 7 bases and J by 2 bases, with 9 bases between the two germline ends. This CDR3 has 12 residues. Written as DNA, the CDR3 is TGTGCCAGCAAGGGGGTTACCTACGAGCAGTACTTC. Its translation is CASKGVTYEQYF. Together with reference TRBV2 and TRBJ2-7, the CDR3 gives the full variable domain: EPEVTQTPSHQVTQMGQEVILRCVPISNHLYFYWYRQILGQKVEFLVSFYNNEISEKSEIFDDQFSVERPDGSNFTLKIRSTKLEDSAMYFCASKGVTYEQYFGPGTRLTVT.

V usage is TRBV29-1 and J usage is TRBJ2-3; D remains unclear. V lost 6 bases to trimming and J lost 4 bases, with 11 bases between them. The CDR3 has 12 amino acids. CDR1 is SQVTM and CDR2 is ANQGSEA in the germline V gene. The DNA of the CDR3 is TGCAGCGTCGTAAAAGGCGCAGATACGCAGTATTTT. Amino acids: CSVVKGADTQYF.

The V call is TRBV5-6, the J call TRBJ2-6; D unresolved. CDR1 is SGHDT and CDR2 is YYEEEE in the germline V gene. The CDR3 totals 14 residues. V dropped 6 bases and J dropped 2 bases, with 9 bases sitting between them. In DNA, the CDR3 is TGTGCCAGCACTGAAAGGGCTGGGGCCAACGTCCTGACTTTC. Amino acids: CASTERAGANVLTF.

The chain carries TRBV11-1 and TRBJ2-7; tentatively, D is TRBD2 (6 bases). The CDR3 spans 19 residues. Deletions cut 5 bases from V and 4 bases from J, with 30 bases between. CDR1 and CDR2 from the germline V gene are SGHAT and FQDESV (reference sequence). CDR3 nucleotide sequence: TGTGCCAGCAGCCCTAGGTACTCCACCCGGGACTCTCATAGTTACGAGCAGTACTTC. Residues: CASSPRYSTRDSHSYEQYF.

This clone was picked up one time. The CDR3, as DNA: TGCAGCGTTGAAATGGGGGAGCAGTACTTC. This encodes CSVEMGEQYF. The rearrangement links TRBV29-1 to TRBJ2-7; D remains ambiguous. The CDR3 contains 10 residues. Per germline, CDR1 SQVTM and CDR2 ANQGSEA. V lost 2 bases to trimming and J lost 7 bases, with 6 bases between them.

For the CDR3, the DNA is TGTGCCAGCAGTTTATTGGGTAGCGGGAGTTACGAGCAGTACTTC. As protein: CASSLLGSGSYEQYF. The rearrangement joins TRBV28 to TRBJ2-7; 9 positions match TRBD2. V lost 1 base, J lost 4 bases, and 5 bases stayed unmatched. CDR3 length: 15 amino acids. Germline assignment: CDR1 MDHEN and CDR2 SYDVKM.

The chain couples TRBV18 to TRBJ2-7; TRBD2 agrees at 7 bases. The germline V gene encodes CDR1 KGHSH and CDR2 LQKENI. The CDR3 has 15 residues. V was clipped by 4 bases and J by 1 base; unmatched bases: 7. The CDR3 sequence: CASSQSLADSYEQYF. The CDR3 region has the DNA TGTGCCAGCTCACAAAGTCTAGCGGATTCCTACGAGCAGTACTTC. Variable domain in full (rest from reference TRBV18 and TRBJ2-7): NAGVMQNPRHLVRRRGQEARLRCSPMKGHSHVYWYRQLPEEGLKFMVYLQKENIIDESGMPKERFSAEFPKEGPSILRIQQVVRGDSAAYFCASSQSLADSYEQYFGPGTRLTVT.

This clone was picked up one time. This chain links TRBV5-4 with TRBJ2-5, with 13 bases aligning to TRBD2. The length of the CDR3 is 15 residues. V gave up 4 bases and J gave up 6 bases; unmatched junction bases: 6. Germline loops: CDR1 SGHNT, CDR2 YYREEE (reference sequence). The CDR3 DNA follows: TGTGCCAGCAGCCTTGGGACTAGCGGGACAAAGACCCAGTACTTC. The encoded protein is CASSLGTSGTKTQYF.

The V call is TRBV11-2, the J call TRBJ1-2; D is unresolved. Trimming took off 4 bases at V and 4 bases at J, with 19 bases between the two ends. Germline values: CDR1 SGHAT, CDR2 FQNNGV. CDR3 length: 16 amino acids. In DNA, the CDR3 is TGTGCCAGCAGCTCGGTGATCAAAACTCGGGGCTATGGCTACACCTTC. As protein: CASSSVIKTRGYGYTF.

The V call is TRBV15, the J call TRBJ2-7; TRBD1 or TRBD2 may be the D gene (7 bases each). CDR1 is LNHNV and CDR2 is YYDKDF in the germline V gene (reference sequence). V was pared by 1 base and J by 5 bases, with 12 bases between. This CDR3 is 14 amino acids long. This CDR3 reads CATSRGGGGNEQYF. CDR3 DNA sequence: TGTGCCACCAGCAGAGGGGGAGGGGGCAACGAGCAGTACTTC.

The chain uses TRBV6-6 and TRBJ1-5; D call uncertain. This CDR3 has 15 amino acids. V lost 6 bases, J lost 3 bases, and 15 bases lay in between. Germline CDR1 MNHNY, CDR2 SVGAGI (reference sequence). As DNA, the CDR3 is TGTGCCAGCAGACCCCCCACAGTCGCCAATCAGCCCCAGCATTTT. Protein sequence: CASRPPTVANQPQHF.

The chain carries TRBV9 and TRBJ2-7; D gene uncertain. This CDR3 contains 13 residues. The V end was cut by 0 bases, the J end by 5 bases, with 9 bases between. The germline CDR1 and CDR2 sequences are SGDLS and YYNGEE. The CDR3 loop is CASSVGPAHEQYF. The DNA for the CDR3 is TGTGCCAGCAGCGTAGGTCCAGCCCACGAGCAGTACTTC.

This clone is a singleton in its sample. This chain connects TRBV4-3 to TRBJ2-1; the D gene is possibly TRBD2 (6 bases). The CDR3 contains 17 residues. Germline CDR1 reads LGHNA; CDR2 reads YSLEER. Deletions cut 3 bases from V and 9 bases from J, with 24 bases between. CDR3 sequence: CASSHKGLQYSFGEQFF. The CDR3 DNA is TGCGCCAGCAGCCATAAGGGACTCCAGTACTCCTTCGGTGAGCAGTTCTTC.

CDR3 region: CASSLGAGSSYNEQFF. The CDR3 DNA reads as TGTGCCAGCAGCTTAGGGGCGGGAAGCTCCTACAATGAGCAGTTCTTC. The chain links TRBV7-6 to TRBJ2-1; D is perhaps TRBD2 (6 bases). The CDR3 extends over 16 amino acids. Germline-derived CDR1 and CDR2 are SGHVS and FNYEAQ. Trimming removed 1 base at V and 0 bases at J, with 10 bases between.

This sequence joins TRBV9 and TRBJ2-3; TRBD1 matches 12 bases. Germline lookup yields CDR1 SGDLS and CDR2 YYNGEE. This CDR3 has 14 residues. V shed 3 bases and J 10 bases; nucleotides not matched to a gene: 6. This CDR3 is CASSAGTGGAAQYF. DNA of the CDR3: TGTGCCAGCAGCGCAGGGACAGGGGGCGCTGCGCAGTATTTT.

The CDR3 loop is CASSLGDSQQPQHF. The CDR3 nucleotides read TGTGCCAGCAGCTTGGGGGACAGTCAACAGCCCCAGCATTTT. The chain employs TRBV5-6 and TRBJ1-5, with 7 bases identical to TRBD1. V dropped 0 bases and J dropped 7; count of bases not matched to a gene: 4. CDR3 length: 14 residues. Per germline, CDR1 SGHDT and CDR2 YYEEEE.

The V gene is TRBV7-9, the J gene TRBJ1-5; possible D gene TRBD1, 6 bases. CDR3 size: 12 residues. Germline V gene data show CDR1 as SEHNR and CDR2 as FQNEAQ (reference sequence). The germline V and J ends were trimmed by 5 bases and 11 bases, with 13 bases remaining between them. Here the CDR3 reads CASSRGQGTQHF. CDR3 sequence (DNA): TGTGCCAGCAGCCGCGGTCAGGGGACCCAGCATTTT.

V usage is TRBV15 and J usage is TRBJ2-2; 8 nucleotides line up with TRBD2. In germline, CDR1 is LNHNV, CDR2 YYDKDF (reference sequence). The CDR3 is 15 residues long. J gave up 3 bases and V 7 bases, and 7 bases lay outside the gene matches. The CDR3 is CATKPGLGDTGELFF. The CDR3 DNA reads TGTGCCACCAAGCCGGGACTAGGGGACACCGGGGAGCTGTTTTTT.

The rearrangement joins TRBV6-4 to TRBJ2-3; no clear D. The CDR3 sequence is 15 residues long. The germline gives CDR1 MRHNA, CDR2 SNTAGT. The germline V and J ends were trimmed by 8 bases and 0 bases, with 15 bases remaining between them. The CDR3 sequence: CASRIVATSTDTQYF. CDR3 bases: TGTGCCAGCCGAATTGTCGCTACTAGCACAGATACGCAGTATTTT.

This chain connects TRBV28 to TRBJ2-7; no reliable D call. The germline V and J ends were trimmed by 8 bases and 5 bases, with 22 bases remaining between them. Per germline, CDR1 MDHEN and CDR2 SYDVKM. The CDR3 has 15 amino acids. The CDR3 sequence is CASFPSPAEGHEQYF. The CDR3 DNA reads as TGTGCCAGCTTTCCATCCCCTGCAGAAGGGCACGAGCAGTACTTC.